This T cell receptor beta chain was observed in a study of blood T cell repertoires in COVID-19 (dated by TCRdb to about 2020). General notes on the study: Collaborator samples came from the United States, Italy and Spain and covered acute and convalescent phases of COVID-19. The prospective study material was composed of cDNA or gDNA derived from T cells, B-cell-depleted T cells, or PBMCs. Subjects who had been exposed to COVID-19, were actively infected with it, or had recovered from it provided the deeply sampled blood TCRbeta repertoires that made up the dataset. The repertoires were released in a freely available public database intended as a resource for research on the immune response to SARS-CoV-2. Samples were obtained from the ongoing ImmuneRACE study (first 160 participants) and from some 1,200 subjects provided by 6 global collaborators. Sample metadata almost always included a de-identified subject ID, COVID-19 status, age in years and sex. HLA class I and class II types, where available, came from metadata supplied by the sample provider rather than from assay-based typing. The investigation overall reported the following: The amount of clinical and demographic metadata varied by source and participant and was provided uncurated.

Collaborating institutions collected whole blood in K2EDTA tubes following their own protocols. Collaborator samples were shipped for TCRbeta analysis as frozen whole blood, isolated PBMCs, or DNA extracted from either sample type. The immunoSEQ Assay, a bias-controlled multiplex PCR, was used to amplify TCRbeta CDR3 regions from genomic DNA. On the authors' methods: Nucleated cell counts per sample were estimated from amplification of reference gene primers within the assay. Sequence reads were collapsed and filtered to measure the absolute abundance of every unique TCRbeta CDR3 rearrangement. Productive Simpson clonality was computed per sample as the square root of Simpson's diversity index over productive rearrangements. TCRdb limited this immuneACCESS table to in-frame rearrangements with V and J called. A share of clones is missing; checked studies link under half to unresolved V genes, and the rest is unexplained. The D gene and trimming were derived from the DNA, and the V and J assignments and clone size from that table. In all, the sample holds 210,000 or so clones, and about four fifths of those were seen once. The ten largest make up more than 9% of the sample.

The germline V gene yields ENHRY for CDR1 and SYGVKD for CDR2. The CDR3 covers 13 residues, taking in both the cysteine and the phenylalanine. This entry keeps only the CDR3 DNA: 39 bases, framed from base 1. V loses 2 bases, J loses 7 bases, and the germline ends lie 11 bases apart. Points on this clone: This clone's antigen is unknown. The record has no base qualities; no much larger clone is one base away.

The rearrangement joined TRBV10-3 to TRBJ1-2; TRBD1 is possibly the D segment (6 matching bases). The source is a woman older than 75 with acute or convalescent COVID-19. The source material was peripheral blood. The CDR3 corresponds to CAISEGGRFGYTF. The DNA sequence is given as TGTGCCATCAGTGAGGGGGGCAGGTTTGGCTACACCTTC.